The 9 T cell receptor beta chains below come from one sample, sequenced in a study of glioma-infiltrating T cells after dendritic cell vaccination. TCRdb keeps only in-frame clones here, not all; method: immunoSEQ multiplex PCR. The sample yields under 130,000 clones, roughly 80% seen once. Sequences were derived from blood, sampled before dendritic cell vaccination. The receptors here all came from a human donor with glioblastoma.

As for this clone: A much larger clone differs from this one at a single base, so this may be a read error. The chain couples TRBV6-5 to TRBJ1-2; a possible D gene is TRBD1 (5 bases). The germline V gene has CDR1 MNHEY and CDR2 SVGAGI. The CDR3 runs to 16 residues. CDR3 coding DNA: TGTGCCAGCAGTTACTCGATTGGGACTCAGAGGCGGGGCTACCCCTTC. Amino acid sequence: CASSYSIGTQRRGYPF.

V is TRBV7-2 and J is TRBJ1-5, with 12 bases matching TRBD1. V dropped 2 bases and J dropped 6; count of bases not matched to a gene: 8. The V gene's germline CDR1 is SGHTA and CDR2 FQGNSA. This CDR3 is 17 amino acids long. In DNA, the CDR3 is TGTGCCAGCAGCTTAAGGGACAGGGGGCGAATTGGTCAGCCCCAGCATTTT. Translation gives CASSLRDRGRIGQPQHF. The full variable domain, completed using reference TRBV7-2 and TRBJ1-5, is GAGVSQSPSNKVTEKGKDVELRCDPISGHTALYWYRQSLGQGLEFLIYFQGNSAPDKSGLPSDRFSAERTGGSVSTLTIQRTQQEDSAVYLCASSLRDRGRIGQPQHFGDGTRLSIL.

The chain links TRBV7-8 to TRBJ2-7; 9 bases line up with TRBD1. Trimming took 5 bases from V and 7 from J; bases not matched to a gene: 6. This CDR3 is 13 amino acids long. Germline CDR1 is SGHVS and CDR2 is FQNEAQ. For the CDR3, the DNA is TGTGCCAGCAGCCGGGGACAGGGTTGGGAGCAGTACTTC. Residues: CASSRGQGWEQYF.

The chain carries TRBV5-1 and TRBJ2-5; weak D call: TRBD2 (5 bases). V gave up 1 base and J gave up 4 bases, with 11 bases separating them. This CDR3 has 14 residues. Germline V CDR1 and CDR2: SGHRS, YFSETQ. The CDR3 sequence: CASSLSRGVETQYF. The CDR3 DNA reads as TGCGCCAGCAGCTTGTCTCGGGGAGTAGAGACCCAGTACTTC.

The J gene is TRBJ1-6, the V gene TRBV10-1; D is unclear. The CDR3 covers 14 residues. The germline V gene encodes CDR1 WNHNN and CDR2 SYGVQD (reference sequence). V lost 2 bases to trimming and J lost 10 bases, with 12 bases between them. CDR3 nucleotides: TGCGCCAGCAGTGAGGAAGGAGAAGGATCACCCCTCCACTTT. Protein product: CASSEEGEGSPLHF.

The genes are TRBV6-5 and TRBJ2-3; D may be TRBD1 (5 bases). Trimming removed 2 bases from V and 1 base from J, with 7 bases in between. The V gene's germline CDR1 is MNHEY and CDR2 SVGAGI. The CDR3 is 14 amino acids. CDR3 in DNA: TGTGCCAGCAGTTACGGGGCTGGCACAGATACGCAGTATTTT. This translates into CASSYGAGTDTQYF.

This chain uses TRBV19 with TRBJ1-5, with D tentatively TRBD1 (5 bases). Looked up from germline, CDR1 is LNHDA and CDR2 is SQIVND (reference sequence). The length of the CDR3 is 13 residues. V was clipped by 4 bases and J by 2 bases, with 6 bases between them. Here the CDR3 DNA reads TGTGCCAGTAGTAAAGGGGGCAATCAGCCCCAGCATTTT. This codes for CASSKGGNQPQHF.

This clone was seen once. CDR3 residues: CASSPAVRGNTEAFF. As DNA, the CDR3 is TGTGCCAGCAGCCCGGCGGTGAGAGGGAACACTGAAGCTTTCTTT. The J gene is TRBJ1-1, the V gene TRBV11-3; no clear D gene. V gave up 5 bases and J gave up 1 base, with 14 bases separating them. Germline V gives CDR1 SGHNT, CDR2 YENEEA. The CDR3 is 15 residues long.

This sequence joins TRBV4-3 and TRBJ1-1, with 7 bases fitting TRBD1. V was clipped by 3 bases and J by 2 bases; unmatched bases: 9. The CDR3 totals 16 residues. The germline V gene encodes CDR1 LGHNA and CDR2 YSLEER. The CDR3 DNA reads as TGCGCCAGCAGCCAGGCCTCTCAGGGGGATAACACTGAAGCTTTCTTT. Its translation is CASSQASQGDNTEAFF.